The sequence of this T cell receptor (beta chain) was determined in a study of blood T cells in healthy people across ages. On the study more broadly: Template switching recovered approximately one barcoded beta molecule for every two T cells.

A second PCR of 7 to 11 cycles used a sample-barcoded 5' primer and a J-beta primer mix. MiXCR, applied by TCRdb to the 5' RACE reads, yields one record per CDR3 protein. The sample yields more than 600,000 distinct CDR3 sequences, more than 20% seen once. With respect to this clonotype: Its specificity is unknown.

Germline V gene lookup returns CDR1 MNHNY and CDR2 SVGAGI (reference sequence). Trimming cost V 6 bases and J 9 bases; bases outside gene matches: 8. This CDR3 comprises 13 residues. Whole-study findings and limits: Long-lived and aged donors differed, with more naive CD4+ cells and higher diversity in the long-lived.

The sample also formed part of further work on T cells of mothers and their children. From that second work: The authors used all extracted RNA for cDNA synthesis, at around 1.5 ug per 15 ul.

Sequencing was performed on blood. The TCR was taken from a boy between 10 and 17 years old in good health. The rearrangement uses TRBV6-6 and TRBJ2-1; the match to TRBD2 covers 7 bases. The CDR3 region has the DNA TGTGCCAGCAGATCAGCGGGAACCCTTGAGCAGTTCTTC. Translating it yields CASRSAGTLEQFF.